This T cell receptor beta chain was found in a study of T cells in Graves' hyperthyroidism and ophthalmopathy. Notes on this clonotype: What it binds is unknown.

Template material for amplifying TCR beta CDR3 regions consisted of RNA transcripts. Researchers ran a first-round RT-PCR on the TCR CDR3 using the HTBI primer set. TCRdb passed the multiplex PCR reads through MiXCR, listing each CDR3 protein once. Counted here are hundreds of thousands of distinct CDR3 sequences, about two fifths occurring once; the ten biggest clones make up around 10%. Study-wide points: In the analysis, a 13 V-J model separated ophthalmopathy from stable hyperthyroidism.

Germline V lookup: CDR1 MGHDK, CDR2 SYGVNS. The ends were cut back, 1 base at V and 6 bases at J, with 11 bases in the middle. The CDR3 runs to 14 residues. The source of this sequence is a man younger than 35 with Graves' hyperthyroidism. This rearrangement joins TRBV25-1 to TRBJ2-3; D gene ambiguous. Material for sequencing was blood. This CDR3 is CASSESTVGDTQYF. CDR3 DNA: TGTGCCAGCAGTGAATCCACAGTGGGGGATACGCAGTATTTT.